This T cell receptor (beta chain) comes out of a study of blood T cell repertoires in COVID-19 (dated by TCRdb to 2018 to 2021). Study-level background: Samples from collaborators originated in the United States, Italy and Spain and spanned both the acute and convalescent phases of COVID-19. The repertoires were made available in a free public database intended to serve as a resource for research on the immune response to SARS-CoV-2. The prospective study material was composed of cDNA or gDNA derived from T cells, B-cell-depleted T cells, or PBMCs. Nearly every sample came with metadata listing a de-identified subject ID, COVID-19 status, age in years and sex. Where available, HLA class I and class II types were taken from metadata supplied by the sample provider and were not determined by assay-based typing. The samples were drawn from the first 160 participants of the ongoing ImmuneRACE study and from over 950 subjects provided by 6 global collaborators. Deeply sampled blood TCRbeta repertoires from subjects exposed to, actively infected with, or recovered from COVID-19 were included in the dataset. General study outcomes and caveats: Clinical and demographic metadata were provided uncurated, with the amount varying by source and participant.

This clone was seen once. It has no known antigen specificity. No much larger clone is present one base from it, and per-base qualities are unavailable. Each collaborating institution followed its own protocols to collect whole blood in K2EDTA tubes. For TCRbeta analysis, collaborator samples were shipped as frozen whole blood, as isolated PBMCs, or as DNA extracted from either sample type. The immunoSEQ Assay, a bias-controlled multiplex PCR, was used to amplify TCRbeta CDR3 regions from genomic DNA. Turning to the authors' computational methods: The number of nucleated cells in each sample was estimated by amplification of reference gene primers within the assay. To quantify the absolute abundance of each unique TCRbeta CDR3 rearrangement, sequence reads were collapsed and filtered. For each sample, productive Simpson clonality was calculated by taking the square root of Simpson's diversity index across productive rearrangements. TCRdb provides this immuneACCESS table in a form limited to in-frame rearrangements. Some clones are lacking; in checked studies, under half of them reflect an unresolved V gene, and why the rest are absent is not known. V and J calls and clone size are copied from that table; D and trimming were computed from the DNA. This sample gives about 220,000 clones in total; roughly 75% of them show up just once. Together, the top ten hold roughly 7% of the sample.

The V and J ends are trimmed by 4 bases and 4 bases, leaving 11 bases between them. The CDR3 runs 13 amino acids, cysteine and phenylalanine included. Of all the DNA, just the CDR3 is kept, 39 bases in frame from base 1. Via the germline V gene (reference sequence), CDR1 is SGHAT and CDR2 FQDESV. The TCR originated in a woman aged 70-85 years with acute or convalescent COVID-19. The receptor chain draws on TRBV11-1 and TRBJ2-7; a tentative D match to TRBD1 spans 6 bases. The sequenced sample was peripheral blood. In nucleotides, the sequence is TGTGCCAGCAGCTCAGACAGGCGGTACGAGCAGTACTTC. This translates into CASSSDRRYEQYF.